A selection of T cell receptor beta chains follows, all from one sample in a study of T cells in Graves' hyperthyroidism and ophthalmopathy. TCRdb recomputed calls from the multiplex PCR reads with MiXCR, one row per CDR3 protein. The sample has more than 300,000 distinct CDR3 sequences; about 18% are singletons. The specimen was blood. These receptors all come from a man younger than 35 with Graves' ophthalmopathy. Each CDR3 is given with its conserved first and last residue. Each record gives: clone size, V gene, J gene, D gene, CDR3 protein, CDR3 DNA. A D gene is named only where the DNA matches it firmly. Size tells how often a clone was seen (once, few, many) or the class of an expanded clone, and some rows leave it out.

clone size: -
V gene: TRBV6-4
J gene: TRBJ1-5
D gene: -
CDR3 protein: CAVQVTQGYQPQHF
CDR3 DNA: TGTGCCGTCCAGGTGACCCAGGGTTATCAGCCCCAGCATTTT

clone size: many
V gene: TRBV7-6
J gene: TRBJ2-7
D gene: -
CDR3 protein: CASSPGDEQYF
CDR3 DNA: TGTGCCAGCAGCCCGGGAGACGAGCAGTACTTC

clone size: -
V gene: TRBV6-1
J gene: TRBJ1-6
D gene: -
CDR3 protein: CASSLSGTNSPLHF
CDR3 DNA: TGTGCCAGCAGTTTGAGCGGGACTAATTCACCCCTCCACTTT

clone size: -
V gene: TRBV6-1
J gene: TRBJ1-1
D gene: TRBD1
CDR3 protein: CASNPDRGGYEAFF
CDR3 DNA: TGTGCCAGCAACCCGGACAGGGGGGGATATGAAGCTTTCTTT

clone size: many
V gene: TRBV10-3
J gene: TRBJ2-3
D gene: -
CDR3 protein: CAISESVGTGITDTQYF
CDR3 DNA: TGTGCCATCAGTGAGTCGGTGGGGACCGGGATCACAGATACGCAGTATTTT

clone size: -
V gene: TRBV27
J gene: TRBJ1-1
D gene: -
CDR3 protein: CASSYTGSRAEAFF
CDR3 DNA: TGTGCCAGCAGTTACACAGGGAGTAGGGCTGAAGCTTTCTTT

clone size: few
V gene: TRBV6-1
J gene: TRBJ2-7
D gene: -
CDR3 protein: CATSPRGASYEQYF
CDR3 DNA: TGTGCCACCTCTCCCCGGGGGGCCTCCTACGAGCAGTACTTC

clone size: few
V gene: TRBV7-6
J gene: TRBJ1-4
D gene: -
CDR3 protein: CASTLSRGAGKLFF
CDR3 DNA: TGTGCCAGCACCCTATCGAGAGGGGCGGGAAAACTGTTTTTT

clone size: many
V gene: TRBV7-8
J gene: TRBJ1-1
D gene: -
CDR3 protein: CASGTQRNTEAFF
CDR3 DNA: TGTGCCAGCGGTACACAGAGGAACACTGAAGCTTTCTTT

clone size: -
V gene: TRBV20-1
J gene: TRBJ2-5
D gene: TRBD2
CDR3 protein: CSARPSGPTSETQYF
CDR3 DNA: TGCAGTGCTAGGCCTAGCGGGCCGACCTCAGAGACCCAGTACTTC

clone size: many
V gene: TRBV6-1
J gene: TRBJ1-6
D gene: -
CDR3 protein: CASRNHVGSPLHF
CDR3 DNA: TGTGCCAGCCGGAATCATGTCGGTTCACCCCTCCACTTT

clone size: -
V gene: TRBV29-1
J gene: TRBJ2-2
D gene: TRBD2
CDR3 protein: CSVVGRGIETGELFF
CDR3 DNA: TGCAGCGTTGTAGGGCGGGGGATAGAAACCGGGGAGCTGTTTTTT

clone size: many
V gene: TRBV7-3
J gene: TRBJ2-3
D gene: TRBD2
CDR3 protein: CASSFSGTTDTQYF
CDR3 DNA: TGTGCCAGCAGCTTCTCCGGGACTACCGATACGCAGTATTTT

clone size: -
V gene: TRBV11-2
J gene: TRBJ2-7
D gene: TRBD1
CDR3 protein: CASSPWDRGFTYEQYF
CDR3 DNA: TGTGCCAGCAGCCCATGGGACAGGGGGTTTACCTACGAGCAGTACTTC

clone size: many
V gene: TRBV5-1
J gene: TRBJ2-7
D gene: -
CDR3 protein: CASSLDGGSSYEQYF
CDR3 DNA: TGCGCCAGCAGCTTGGATGGGGGTTCTTCCTACGAGCAGTACTTC

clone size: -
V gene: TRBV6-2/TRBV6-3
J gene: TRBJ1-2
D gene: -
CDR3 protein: CASSAGDDYSYGYTF
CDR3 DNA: TGTGCCAGCAGTGCTGGGGACGACTACTCCTATGGCTACACCTTC

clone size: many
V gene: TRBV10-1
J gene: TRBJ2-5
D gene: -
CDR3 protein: CASSESWGDQETQYF
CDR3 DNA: TGCGCCAGCAGTGAGTCTTGGGGGGACCAAGAGACCCAGTACTTC

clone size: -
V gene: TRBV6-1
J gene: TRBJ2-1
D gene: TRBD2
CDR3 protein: CASSLTSGGAGNEQFF
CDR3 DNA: TGTGCCAGCAGTCTGACTAGCGGGGGGGCGGGTAATGAGCAGTTCTTC

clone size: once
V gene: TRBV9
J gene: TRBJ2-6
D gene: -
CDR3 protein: CASSTEGPPRANVLTF
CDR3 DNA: TGTGCCAGCAGCACAGAGGGCCCCCCCCGGGCCAACGTCCTGACTTTC

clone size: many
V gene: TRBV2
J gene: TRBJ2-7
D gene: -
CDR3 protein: CASKKGYYEQYF
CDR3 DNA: TGTGCCAGCAAGAAAGGGTACTACGAGCAGTACTTC

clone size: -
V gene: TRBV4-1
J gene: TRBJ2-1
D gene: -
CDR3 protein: CASSQDRNEQFF
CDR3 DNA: TGCGCCAGCAGCCAAGACCGCAATGAGCAGTTCTTC

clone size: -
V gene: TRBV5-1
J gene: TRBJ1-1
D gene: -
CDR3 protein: CASRNSPGLNTEAFF
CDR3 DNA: TGCGCCAGCAGAAACTCCCCGGGCTTGAACACTGAAGCTTTCTTT

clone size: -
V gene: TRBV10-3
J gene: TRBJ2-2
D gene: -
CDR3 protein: CAISQGPREGGELFF
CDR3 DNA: TGTGCCATCAGCCAAGGACCACGAGAAGGCGGGGAGCTGTTTTTT

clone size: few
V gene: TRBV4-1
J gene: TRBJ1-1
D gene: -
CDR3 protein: CASSQVVLFYEAFF
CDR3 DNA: TGCGCCAGCAGCCAAGTTGTTTTGTTTTACGAAGCTTTCTTT

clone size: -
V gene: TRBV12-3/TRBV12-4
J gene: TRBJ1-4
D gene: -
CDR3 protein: CASTLQGYNEKLLF
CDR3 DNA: TGTGCCAGCACCTTACAGGGTTATAATGAAAAACTGCTTTTT

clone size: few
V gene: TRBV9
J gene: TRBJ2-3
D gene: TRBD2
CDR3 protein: CASSEQAGGAGGQDTQYF
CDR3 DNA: TGTGCCAGCAGCGAGCAGGCGGGGGGAGCGGGGGGTCAAGATACGCAGTATTTT

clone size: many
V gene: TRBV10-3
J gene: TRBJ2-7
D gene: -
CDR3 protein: CAIIVGREQYF
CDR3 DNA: TGTGCCATCATTGTCGGGCGGGAGCAGTACTTC

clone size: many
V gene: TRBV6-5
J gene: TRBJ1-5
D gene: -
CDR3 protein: CASSYVMDSQPQHF
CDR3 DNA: TGTGCCAGCAGTTACGTAATGGATTCTCAGCCCCAGCATTTT

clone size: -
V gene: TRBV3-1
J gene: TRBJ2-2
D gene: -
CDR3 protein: CASSQFRTNTGELFF
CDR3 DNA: TGTGCCAGCAGCCAATTCAGGACGAACACCGGGGAGCTGTTTTTT

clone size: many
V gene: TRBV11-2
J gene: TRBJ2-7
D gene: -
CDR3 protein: CASSLPPAYEQYF
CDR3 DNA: TGTGCCAGCAGCTTGCCCCCGGCCTACGAGCAGTACTTC